Each of the 2 T cell receptor beta chains below was sequenced from the same sample in a study of CD8 T cells in ankylosing spondylitis. One entry per CDR3 protein results from TCRdb running MiXCR on the 5' RACE reads. The table includes some 270,000 distinct CDR3 sequences, roughly a third detected once. Material for sequencing was blood, either unsorted or a sorted T cell fraction (not recorded which). Receptors originate from a male donor with ankylosing spondylitis or in good health (not recorded which).

This clonotype appeared a few times. The chain employs TRBV20-1 and TRBJ2-3; no firm D call. Trimming shortened V by 6 bases and J by 2 bases, and 18 bases separated the two germline ends. Germline loops: CDR1 DFQATT, CDR2 SNEGSKA (reference sequence). This CDR3 comprises 15 residues. In DNA form, the CDR3 reads TGCAGTGCCCGTACGGTAGCATATACCACAGATACGCAGTATTTT. Residues: CSARTVAYTTDTQYF.

This clonotype occurred once. This sequence joins TRBV5-1 and TRBJ1-6; D remains ambiguous. The V and J ends lost 2 bases and 5 bases respectively, with 14 bases between them. The CDR3 extends over 16 amino acids. Germline V gene lookup returns CDR1 SGHRS and CDR2 YFSETQ. CDR3 region: CASSLLGVEDNSPLHF. DNA for the CDR3: TGCGCCAGCAGCTTACTAGGCGTAGAAGATAATTCACCCCTCCACTTT.